This T cell receptor beta chain came from a study of Graves' ophthalmopathy and Graves' hyperthyroidism. Whole-study results and caveats: Most thyroid-expanded clonotypes exceeding 0.001 frequency were also found in blood. For separating ophthalmopathy from stable hyperthyroidism, a 13-signature model gave around 86% sensitivity and roughly 83% specificity.

This clonotype was recorded many times. Its antigen is unidentified. V gave up 3 bases and J gave up 5 bases, with 16 bases separating them. Germline CDR1 is LNHNV and CDR2 is YYDKDF (reference sequence). This CDR3 contains 15 residues. None of the included patients had other autoimmune diseases, uncontrolled infections, pregnancy or lactation, as these led to exclusion. Amplification of the TCR beta CDR3 regions used RNA transcripts (as template). Scientists carried out first-round RT-PCR using HTBI primers and then a second-round multiplex PCR. TCRdb re-called the multiplex PCR reads through MiXCR, storing one row per CDR3 protein. The repertoire includes 680,000 or so distinct CDR3 sequences, roughly 20% of them detected once, and around 7% sits in the top ten.

The sample was peripheral blood. The chain recombines TRBV15 with TRBJ2-5; possible D gene TRBD1, 6 bases. This receptor was identified in a woman under 30 with stable Graves' hyperthyroidism. Some clones in this sample may be carry-over from other donors' samples. Here the CDR3 DNA reads TGTGCCACCAGCAGCGAAGCTGGGGGCGCGGAGACCCAGTACTTC. Protein sequence: CATSSEAGGAETQYF.